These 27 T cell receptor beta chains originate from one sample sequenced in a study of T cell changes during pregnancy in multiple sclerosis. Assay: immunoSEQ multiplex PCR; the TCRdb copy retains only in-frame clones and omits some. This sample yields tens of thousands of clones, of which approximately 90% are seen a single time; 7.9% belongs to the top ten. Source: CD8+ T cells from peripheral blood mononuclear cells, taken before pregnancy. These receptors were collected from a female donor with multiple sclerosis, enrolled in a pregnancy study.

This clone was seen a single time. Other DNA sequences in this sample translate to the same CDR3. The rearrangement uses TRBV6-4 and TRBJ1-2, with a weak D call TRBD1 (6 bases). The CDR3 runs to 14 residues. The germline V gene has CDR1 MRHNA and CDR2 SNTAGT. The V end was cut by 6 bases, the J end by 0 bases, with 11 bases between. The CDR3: CASSPGGPNYGYTF. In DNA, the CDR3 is TGTGCCAGCAGCCCCGGGGGGCCTAACTATGGCTACACCTTC.

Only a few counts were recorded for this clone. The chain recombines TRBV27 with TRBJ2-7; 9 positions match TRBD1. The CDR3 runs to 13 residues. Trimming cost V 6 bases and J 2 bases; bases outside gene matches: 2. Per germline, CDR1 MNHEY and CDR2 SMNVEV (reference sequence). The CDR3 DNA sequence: TGTGCCAGCAGGGGGGACAGGGCCTACGAGCAGTACTTC. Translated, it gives CASRGDRAYEQYF.

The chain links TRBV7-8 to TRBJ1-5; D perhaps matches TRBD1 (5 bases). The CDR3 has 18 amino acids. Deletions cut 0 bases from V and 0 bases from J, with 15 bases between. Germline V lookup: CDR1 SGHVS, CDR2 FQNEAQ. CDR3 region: CASSLALGGEYSNQPQHF. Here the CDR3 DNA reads TGTGCCAGCAGCTTAGCGCTCGGAGGGGAGTATAGCAATCAGCCCCAGCATTTT.

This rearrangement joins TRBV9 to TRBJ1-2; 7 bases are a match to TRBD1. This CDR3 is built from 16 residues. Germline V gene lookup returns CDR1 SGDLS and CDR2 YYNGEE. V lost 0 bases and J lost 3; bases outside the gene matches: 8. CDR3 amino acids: CASSVDTQGDHYGYTF. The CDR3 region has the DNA TGTGCCAGCAGCGTAGACACTCAGGGGGATCACTATGGCTACACCTTC.

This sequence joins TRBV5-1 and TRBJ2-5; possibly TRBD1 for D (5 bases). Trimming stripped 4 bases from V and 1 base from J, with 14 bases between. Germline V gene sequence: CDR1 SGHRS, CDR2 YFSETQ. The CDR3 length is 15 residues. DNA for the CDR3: TGCGCCAGCAGCGCACACCAAGGGGTCCAAGAGACCCAGTACTTC. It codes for CASSAHQGVQETQYF.

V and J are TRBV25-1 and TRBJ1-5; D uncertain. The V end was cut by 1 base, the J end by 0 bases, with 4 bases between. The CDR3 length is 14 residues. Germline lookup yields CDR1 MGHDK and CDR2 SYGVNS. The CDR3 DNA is TGTGCCAGCAGTGAATTTAATAGCAATCAGCCCCAGCATTTT. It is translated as CASSEFNSNQPQHF.

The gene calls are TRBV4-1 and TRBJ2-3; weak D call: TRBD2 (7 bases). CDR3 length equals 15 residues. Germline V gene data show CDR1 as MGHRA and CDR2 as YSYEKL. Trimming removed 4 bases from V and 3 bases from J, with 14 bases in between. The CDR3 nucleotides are TGCGCCAGCAGCCGAGGAGGGGGGGGTACAGATACGCAGTATTTT. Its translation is CASSRGGGGTDTQYF.

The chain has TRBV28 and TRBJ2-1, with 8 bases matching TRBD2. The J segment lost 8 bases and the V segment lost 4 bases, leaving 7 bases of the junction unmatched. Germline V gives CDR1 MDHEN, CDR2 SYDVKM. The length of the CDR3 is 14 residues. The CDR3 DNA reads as TGTGCCAGCAGTTCCCCGGGACTAGTGGATGAGCAGTTCTTC. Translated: CASSSPGLVDEQFF. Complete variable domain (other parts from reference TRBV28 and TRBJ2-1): DVKVTQSSRYLVKRTGEKVFLECVQDMDHENMFWYRQDPGLGLRLIYFSYDVKMKEKGDIPEGYSVSREKKERFSLILESASTNQTSMYLCASSSPGLVDEQFFGPGTRLTVL.

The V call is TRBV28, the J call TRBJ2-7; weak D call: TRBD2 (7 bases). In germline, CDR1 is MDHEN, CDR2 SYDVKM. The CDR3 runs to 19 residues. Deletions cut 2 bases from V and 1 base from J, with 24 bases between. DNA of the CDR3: TGTGCCAGCAGTTTAAGTGTGAGTGGTGCGGGGGCCCTTTCCTACGAGCAGTACTTC. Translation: CASSLSVSGAGALSYEQYF.

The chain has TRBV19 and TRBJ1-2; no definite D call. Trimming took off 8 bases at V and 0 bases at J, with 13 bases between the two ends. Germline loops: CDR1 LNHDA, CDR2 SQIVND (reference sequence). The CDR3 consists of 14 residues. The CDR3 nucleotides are TGTGCCAGTTTCACGAAATACTCTAACTATGGCTACACCTTC. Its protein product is CASFTKYSNYGYTF.

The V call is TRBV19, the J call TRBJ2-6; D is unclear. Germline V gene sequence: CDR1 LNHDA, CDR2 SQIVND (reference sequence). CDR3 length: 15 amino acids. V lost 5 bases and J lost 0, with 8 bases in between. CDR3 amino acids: CASSSYISGANVLTF. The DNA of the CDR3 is TGTGCCAGTAGTTCCTATATCTCTGGGGCCAACGTCCTGACTTTC.

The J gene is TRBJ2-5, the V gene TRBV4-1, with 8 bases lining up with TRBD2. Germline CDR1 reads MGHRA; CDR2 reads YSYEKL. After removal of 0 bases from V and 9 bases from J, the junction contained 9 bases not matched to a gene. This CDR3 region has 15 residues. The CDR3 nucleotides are TGCGCCAGCAGCCAAGAAGCGGGGGACCCTCGGGCCCAGTACTTC. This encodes CASSQEAGDPRAQYF.

The CDR3 protein is CASSLGQGGEQYF. For the CDR3, the DNA is TGTGCCAGCAGCTTAGGACAGGGTGGCGAGCAGTACTTC. This sequence joins TRBV9 and TRBJ2-7, with 8 bases matching TRBD1. CDR3 size: 13 residues. V gave up 4 bases and J gave up 6 bases; unmatched junction bases: 6. Germline values: CDR1 SGDLS, CDR2 YYNGEE.

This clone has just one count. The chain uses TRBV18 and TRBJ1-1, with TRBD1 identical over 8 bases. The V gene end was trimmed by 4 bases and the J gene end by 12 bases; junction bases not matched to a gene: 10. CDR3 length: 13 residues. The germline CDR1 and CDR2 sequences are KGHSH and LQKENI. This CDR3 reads CASSQQDRVKTFF. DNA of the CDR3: TGTGCCAGCTCACAACAGGACAGGGTGAAAACTTTCTTT.

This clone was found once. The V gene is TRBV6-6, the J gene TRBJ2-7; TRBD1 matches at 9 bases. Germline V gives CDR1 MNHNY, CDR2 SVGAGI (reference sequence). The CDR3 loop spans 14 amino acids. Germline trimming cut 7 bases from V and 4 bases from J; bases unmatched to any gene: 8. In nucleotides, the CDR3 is TGTGCCAGCACCCACCGGGACAGGGCTTACGAGCAGTACTTC. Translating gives CASTHRDRAYEQYF.

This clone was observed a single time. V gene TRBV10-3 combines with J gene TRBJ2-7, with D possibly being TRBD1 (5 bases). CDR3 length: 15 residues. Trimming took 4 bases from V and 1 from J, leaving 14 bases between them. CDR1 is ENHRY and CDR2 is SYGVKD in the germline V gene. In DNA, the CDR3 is TGTGCCATCAGTGGCGGACCCACAGGATCCTACGAGCAGTACTTC. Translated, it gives CAISGGPTGSYEQYF.

CDR3 bases: TGTGCCAGCAGCTTACTAGCGAACGAGCAGTACTTC. It codes for CASSLLANEQYF. This chain links TRBV13 with TRBJ2-7; tentatively, D is TRBD2 (6 bases). This CDR3 has 12 amino acids. Per germline, CDR1 PRHDT and CDR2 FYEKMQ (reference sequence). The V and J ends lost 2 bases and 5 bases respectively, with 7 bases between them.

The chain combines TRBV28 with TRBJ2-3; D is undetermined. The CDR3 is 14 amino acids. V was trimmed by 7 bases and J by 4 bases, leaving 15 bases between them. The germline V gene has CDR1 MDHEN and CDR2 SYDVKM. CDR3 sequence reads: CASTYLDSADTQYF. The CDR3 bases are TGTGCCAGCACCTACTTAGATAGTGCAGATACGCAGTATTTT.

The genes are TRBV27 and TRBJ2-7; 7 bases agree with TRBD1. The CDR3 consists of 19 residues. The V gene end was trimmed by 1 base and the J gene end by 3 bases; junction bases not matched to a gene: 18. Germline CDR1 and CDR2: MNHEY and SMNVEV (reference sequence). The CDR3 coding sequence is TGTGCCAGCAGTTTATACCCGCCCGGGACAGAGGCCCTTATCTACGAGCAGTACTTC. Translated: CASSLYPPGTEALIYEQYF.

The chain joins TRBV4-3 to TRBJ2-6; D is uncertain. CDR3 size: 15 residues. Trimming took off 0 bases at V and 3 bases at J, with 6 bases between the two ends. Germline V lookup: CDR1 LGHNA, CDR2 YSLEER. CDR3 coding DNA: TGCGCCAGCAGCCAAGAACGGTTTGGGGCCAACGTCCTGACTTTC. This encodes CASSQERFGANVLTF.

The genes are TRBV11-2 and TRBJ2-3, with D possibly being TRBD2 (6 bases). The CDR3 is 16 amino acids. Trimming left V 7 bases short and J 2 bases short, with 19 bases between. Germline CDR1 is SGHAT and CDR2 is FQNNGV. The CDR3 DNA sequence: TGTGCCAGCACCATCGGCCGGGGGTTTTCCACAGATACGCAGTATTTT. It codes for CASTIGRGFSTDTQYF.

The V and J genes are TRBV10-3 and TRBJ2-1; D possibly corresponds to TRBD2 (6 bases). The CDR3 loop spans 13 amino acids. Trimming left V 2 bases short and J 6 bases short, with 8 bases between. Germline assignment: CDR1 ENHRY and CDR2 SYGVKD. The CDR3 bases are TGTGCCATCAGTGAGCGGGAGCTCAATGAGCAGTTCTTC. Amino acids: CAISERELNEQFF.

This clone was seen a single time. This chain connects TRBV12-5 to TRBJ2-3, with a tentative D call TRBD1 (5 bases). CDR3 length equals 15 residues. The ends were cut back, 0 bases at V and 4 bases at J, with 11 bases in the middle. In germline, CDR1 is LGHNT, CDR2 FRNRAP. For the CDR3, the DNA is TGTGCTAGTGGTTTGGTCATCCAGGGTGCAGATACGCAGTATTTT. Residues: CASGLVIQGADTQYF.

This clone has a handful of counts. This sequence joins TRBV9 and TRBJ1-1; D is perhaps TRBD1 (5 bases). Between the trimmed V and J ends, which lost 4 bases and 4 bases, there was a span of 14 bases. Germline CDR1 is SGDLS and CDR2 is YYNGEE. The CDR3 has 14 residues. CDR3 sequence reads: CASSQTDIGTEAFF. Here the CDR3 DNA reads TGTGCCAGCAGCCAGACAGATATCGGCACTGAAGCTTTCTTT.

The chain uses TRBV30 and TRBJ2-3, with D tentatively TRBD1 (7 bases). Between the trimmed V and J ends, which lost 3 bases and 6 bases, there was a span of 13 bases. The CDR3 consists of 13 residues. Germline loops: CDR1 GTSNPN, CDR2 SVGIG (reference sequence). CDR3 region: CAWSGGGADTQYF. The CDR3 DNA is TGTGCCTGGAGCGGAGGGGGCGCGGATACGCAGTATTTT.

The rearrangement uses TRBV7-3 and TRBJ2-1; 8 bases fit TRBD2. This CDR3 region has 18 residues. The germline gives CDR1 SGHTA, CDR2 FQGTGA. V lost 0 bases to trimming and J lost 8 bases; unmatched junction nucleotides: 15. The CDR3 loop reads CASSLTPPRAGVFHEQFF. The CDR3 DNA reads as TGTGCCAGCAGCTTAACCCCCCCTCGAGCGGGAGTTTTCCATGAGCAGTTCTTC.

The CDR3, as DNA: TGTGCCAGCAGTCTCTCGACGGGGGTGGAAGGCAATCAGCCCCAGCATTTT. This sequence encodes CASSLSTGVEGNQPQHF. This sequence joins TRBV4-2 and TRBJ1-5; D might be TRBD1 (5 bases). The CDR3 spans 17 residues. V gave up 6 bases and J gave up 2 bases, with 20 bases separating them. Per germline, CDR1 LGHNA and CDR2 YNFKEQ.